The clone carrying this T cell receptor beta chain was observed a single time. Its specificity is unknown. Distinct nucleotide sequences in the sample also encode this CDR3. This entry is derived from a study of metastatic and nonmetastatic thyroid tumors. Across the whole study: The study looked at repertoires side by side in blood and in tumor or nodule tissue from malignant and benign thyroid patients. Findings and caveats of the study: Relative to benign nodules, malignant thyroid tumors were reportedly characterized by significantly elevated TCR beta diversity in blood and tumor.

Every patient was untreated before thyroid surgery. MiXCR re-clonotyped the PCR reads for TCRdb. The table has tens of thousands of clones, roughly 14% seen once. Germline V gene sequence: CDR1 KGHSH, CDR2 LQKENI. This CDR3 spans 19 amino acids. The ends were cut back, 3 bases at V and 1 base at J, with 24 bases in the middle. The receptor was isolated from a male donor with papillary thyroid cancer or a benign thyroid nodule (not recorded which). Some clones in this sample may be carry-over from other donors' samples. The chain recombines TRBV18 with TRBJ2-5; the D is unclear. The material sequenced was blood. DNA of the CDR3: TGTGCCAGCTCACCGATGATGCTTAGTGGGATACTTGGCCAAGAGACCCAGTACTTC. Translating it yields CASSPMMLSGILGQETQYF.